The 7 T cell receptor beta chains below all came from one sample that was sequenced in a study of CD8 T cells in Susac syndrome. RNA was extracted with the RNeasy kit, and a quantity of 0.5 to 1 ug was reverse transcribed using random hexamers. TCRdb called the immunoSEQ multiplex PCR reads again in MiXCR, with one record for every CDR3 protein. The sample lists over 150,000 distinct CDR3 sequences, approximately 95% seen once, with approximately 0.12% in the top ten. Sequencing was performed on CD4+ T cells from PBMCs. Receptor source: a human donor with Susac syndrome.

This chain links TRBV14 with TRBJ2-7; either TRBD1 or TRBD2 may supply D (6 bases each). Trimming took off 4 bases at V and 7 bases at J, with 23 bases between the two ends. Germline V lookup: CDR1 SGHDN, CDR2 FVKESK. CDR3 length: 16 amino acids. CDR3 sequence reads: CASSLSLGGARGEQYV. CDR3 DNA: TGTGCCAGCAGCCTAAGCTTGGGGGGCGCCCGGGGGGAGCAGTACGTC.

The chain is built from TRBV9 and TRBJ2-5; D is unclear. The V end was cut by 0 bases, the J end by 5 bases, with 5 bases between. The CDR3 is 12 residues long. Germline CDR1 is SGDLS and CDR2 is YYNGEE. CDR3 in DNA: TGTGCCAGCAGCGTAGAGGAGGAGACCCAGTACTTC. It codes for CASSVEEETQYF.

This chain links TRBV29-1 with TRBJ2-1; D remains unclear. Trimming left V 3 bases short and J 8 bases short, with 11 bases between. The germline V gene encodes CDR1 SQVTM and CDR2 ANQGSEA. This CDR3 comprises 12 residues. The CDR3 region is CSVDLVADEQFF. CDR3 bases: TGCAGCGTTGATCTGGTAGCTGATGAGCAGTTCTTC.

The V and J genes are TRBV4-1 and TRBJ2-1; perhaps TRBD2 as D (6 bases). CDR3 length equals 15 residues. In germline, CDR1 is MGHRA, CDR2 YSYEKL. Trimming shortened V by 3 bases and J by 7 bases, and 16 bases separated the two germline ends. The CDR3 protein is CASSHPSAKGNEQFF. As DNA, the CDR3 is TGCGCCAGCAGCCATCCTAGCGCTAAAGGGAATGAGCAGTTCTTC.

The chain uses TRBV5-4 and TRBJ1-2; 8 bases fit TRBD1. Trimming cost V 4 bases and J 5 bases; bases outside gene matches: 10. CDR1 SGHNT and CDR2 YYREEE come from the germline V gene (reference sequence). The CDR3 runs 15 residues. This chain's CDR3 is CASSKAGQARYGYTF. The DNA of the CDR3 is TGTGCCAGCAGCAAAGCGGGACAGGCTCGGTATGGCTACACCTTC.

This clonotype appeared a single time. The rearrangement joins TRBV28 to TRBJ2-1; no clear D. V gave up 4 bases and J gave up 4 bases, with 11 bases separating them. The germline V gene has CDR1 MDHEN and CDR2 SYDVKM. The CDR3 contains 14 residues. In DNA, the CDR3 is TGTGCCAGCAGTTCCGCGGCCCAATACAATGAGCAGTTCTTC. Translating gives CASSSAAQYNEQFF.

V gene TRBV20-1 combines with J gene TRBJ2-5, with TRBD2 matching 13 bases. Looked up from germline, CDR1 is DFQATT and CDR2 is SNEGSKA (reference sequence). The CDR3 sequence is 14 residues long. V lost 3 bases, J lost 5 bases, and 3 bases stayed unmatched. The CDR3 protein is CSASGTSGTETQYF. CDR3 in DNA: TGCAGTGCTAGTGGGACTAGCGGGACGGAGACCCAGTACTTC.